The subject of this entry is one T cell receptor beta chain. This clonotype has at least ten counts. The antigen it recognizes is unknown. Base qualities are not recorded, but no much larger clone differs from it by a single base. Sequencing was carried out with an Illumina HiSeq 2500. Quantitative 5'-RACE with molecular barcodes was used to prepare TCR beta libraries. The paper's data handling went like this. A new computational method based on a probabilistic model of VDJ rearrangement was used to identify disease-linked TCR variants. The public reads were reanalyzed by TCRdb: fastp trimming at Q25, MiXCR alignment, in-frame beta chains only. Entries are consolidated by CDR3 protein sequence, retaining the most common genes and DNA. What appears here as the V and J calls and clone size reflects TCRdb's work, not the paper's. The sample records a few hundred thousand distinct CDR3 sequences, around 10% of which are singletons. Around 7% of the sample is in the top ten clones.

The record originates from a study of CD8 T cells in ankylosing spondylitis (dated by TCRdb to 2015 to 2018). General notes on the study: T cell receptor beta repertoires were profiled in healthy donors and ankylosing spondylitis patients so that disease-linked TCR variants could be found. Samples of peripheral blood were taken, and for ankylosing spondylitis patients, synovial fluid was collected as well. The full study cohort was made up of 25 ankylosing spondylitis patients and 95 to 130 healthy donors.

Study-wide findings and limitations: The disease-linked clones had a CD8+ phenotype and were found at relatively low frequencies in peripheral blood. Some TCR beta motif variants had previously been reported in synovial fluid and blood of reactive arthritis patients, which suggested common disease-initiation mechanisms. The disease-linked clones were reported to be significantly enriched in matched synovial fluid samples from ankylosing spondylitis patients. Blood from ankylosing spondylitis patients appeared to be characterized by a TCR beta motif made up of 8 or 9 highly homologous amino acid variants.

A distance of 15 bases separates the germline ends of V and J, which lose 6 bases and 10 bases respectively. Including cysteine and phenylalanine, the CDR3 has 12 amino acids. Only the CDR3 region is kept as DNA, spanning 36 bases read in frame from base 1. The V and J segments used are TRBV12-3 or TRBV12-4 and TRBJ2-5; the D gene is perhaps TRBD1, from 5 matching bases. This clonotype was sampled from a male donor with ankylosing spondylitis or in good health (not recorded which). Material for sequencing was blood, either unsorted or a sorted T cell fraction (not recorded which). The nucleotide sequence reads TGTGCCAGCAGCCCTAGGGGTGTGAACCAGTACTTC. Translated, this gives CASSPRGVNQYF.